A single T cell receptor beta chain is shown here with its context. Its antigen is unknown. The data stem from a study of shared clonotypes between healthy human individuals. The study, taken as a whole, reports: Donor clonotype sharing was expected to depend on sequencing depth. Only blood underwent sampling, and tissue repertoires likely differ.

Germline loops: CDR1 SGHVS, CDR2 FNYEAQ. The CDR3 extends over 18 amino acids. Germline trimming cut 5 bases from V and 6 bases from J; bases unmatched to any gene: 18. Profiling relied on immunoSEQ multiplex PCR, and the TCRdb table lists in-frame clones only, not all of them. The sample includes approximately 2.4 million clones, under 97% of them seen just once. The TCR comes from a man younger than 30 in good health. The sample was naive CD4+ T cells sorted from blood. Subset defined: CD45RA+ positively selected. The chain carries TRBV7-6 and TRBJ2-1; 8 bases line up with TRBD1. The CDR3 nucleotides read TGTGCCAGCAGCCTGGGACACAGGGGGGATGCACAGGGCAATGAGCAGTTCTTC. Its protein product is CASSLGHRGDAQGNEQFF.